The present TCR beta chain was sequenced within a study of T-cell memory formation after mild COVID-19. From the 5' RACE reads, TCRdb called clonotypes with MiXCR, one entry per CDR3 protein. Of about 110,000 distinct CDR3 sequences in the sample, roughly 12% were seen once. V dropped 6 bases and J dropped 5 bases, with 19 bases sitting between them. The CDR3 extends over 15 amino acids. The specimen was PBMCs or a T cell subset sorted from them (not recorded which). This clonotype was sampled from an adult woman who had mild COVID-19 (a few samples of this study predate the infection). Cell type and time point are not known. The V gene is TRBV12-3 or TRBV12-4, the J gene TRBJ2-5; no reliable D call. For the CDR3, the DNA is TGTGCCAGCAGCCCCTGGGAAGGGCTCCACGAGACCCAGTACTTC. This gives the protein CASSPWEGLHETQYF.